The clone carrying this T cell receptor (beta chain) was seen only a few times. Its antigen is currently unknown. TCRdb reprocessed the 5' RACE reads via MiXCR and lists one record per CDR3 protein. The sample has approximately 240,000 distinct CDR3 sequences; over 11% are singletons. This CDR3 comprises 13 residues. The V and J ends lost 2 bases and 4 bases respectively, with 8 bases between them. Germline loops: CDR1 SGHVS, CDR2 FQNEAQ. These data belong to a study of identical twins. Study-level results: Out-of-frame alpha sequences shared by twins showed excess low generation probability.

The sample was memory (CD45RO+) T cells sorted from blood. The J gene is TRBJ1-2, the V gene TRBV7-8, with D unresolved. This receptor was taken from a woman between 18 and 29 years old in good health. CDR3 residues: CASSLNPIYGYTF. As DNA, the CDR3 is TGTGCCAGCAGCTTAAACCCCATCTATGGCTACACCTTC.